A single sample gave rise to the 18 T cell receptor beta chains below, sequenced in a study of human T cells and chemical hapten exposure. Time point specified: pre-sensitization, week 0. Treatment in this sample: therapeutic diphenylcyclopropenone sensitization with weekly scalp DPC. MiXCR, applied by TCRdb to the RACE reads, yields one record per CDR3 protein. The sample holds roughly 380,000 distinct CDR3 sequences, roughly 4.6% seen once. The specimen comprised whole blood, sampled in connection with sensitization to the hapten diphenylcyclopropenone (DPC). These TCRs come from a woman in her 50s with alopecia areata. Some clones in this sample may be carry-over from other donors' samples.

With regard to this clonotype: A read error may account for a junction end that differs from germline. This chain uses TRBV3-1 with TRBJ2-2; 14 bases are shared with TRBD2. Germline CDR1 reads LGHDT; CDR2 reads YNNKEL (reference sequence). The CDR3 is 18 amino acids. This chain's CDR3 is CASSPAGLAGANTGELFF. The CDR3 bases are TGTGCCAGCAGCCCCGCGGGACTAGCGGGGGCCAACACCGGGGAGCTTTTTTTT.

This clonotype was picked up many times. This sequence joins TRBV4-2 and TRBJ2-7; 10 nucleotides align to TRBD2. The trim removed 1 base at V and 3 bases at J, leaving 6 bases unmatched. The CDR3 runs 16 residues. Germline V gene data show CDR1 as LGHNA and CDR2 as YNFKEQ. CDR3 bases: TGTGCCAGCAGCCAAGGCGTAGCGGGGGGATACTACGAGCAGTACTTC. The encoded protein is CASSQGVAGGYYEQYF.

Ten or more counts support this clonotype. The chain couples TRBV27 to TRBJ2-1, with D hard to call. V was shortened by 2 bases and J by 4 bases, with 9 bases between the two germline ends. The CDR3 has 14 residues. Germline CDR1 and CDR2: MNHEY and SMNVEV (reference sequence). DNA for the CDR3: TGTGCCAGCAGTTTAATAGCCTCTTACAATGAGCAGTTCTTC. Translation: CASSLIASYNEQFF.

This clonotype was picked up a small number of times. CDR3 bases: TGTGCCAGCAGTTACGGGTCCACCGGGGAGCTGTTTTTT. Translated: CASSYGSTGELFF. The chain employs TRBV6-5 and TRBJ2-2; D remains ambiguous. The CDR3 contains 13 residues. Trimming took 2 bases from V and 4 from J, leaving 5 bases between them. CDR1 and CDR2 (germline): MNHEY, SVGAGI.

This clonotype appeared a few times. This chain links TRBV29-1 with TRBJ1-1; D not resolved. The CDR3 has 13 amino acids. With 5 bases removed from V and 0 bases from J, the gap between germline ends came to 10 bases. CDR1 is SQVTM, CDR2 ANQGSEA, per germline. For the CDR3, the DNA is TGCAGCGTTCTCGAAGATGTGAACACTGAAGCTTTCTTT. Translated: CSVLEDVNTEAFF.

This clonotype was recorded many times. The chain is built from TRBV6-5 and TRBJ1-6, with 8 bases identical to TRBD1. The CDR3 has 13 residues. Trimming took 10 bases from V and 6 from J; bases not matched to a gene: 5. Germline V lookup: CDR1 MNHEY, CDR2 SVGAGI. The CDR3 loop is CATQGASNSPLHF. CDR3 coding DNA: TGTGCCACCCAGGGGGCGAGTAATTCACCCCTCCACTTT.

Many counts were recorded for this clonotype. The rearrangement uses TRBV25-1 and TRBJ2-3; D ambiguous. Trimming took off 3 bases at V and 1 base at J, with 11 bases between the two ends. CDR1 and CDR2 (germline): MGHDK, SYGVNS. The CDR3 is 15 amino acids. The CDR3 here is CASSEELPRTDTQYF. The CDR3 DNA follows: TGTGCCAGCAGTGAGGAACTTCCTCGCACAGATACGCAGTATTTT. Full variable domain (outside the CDR3, taken from reference TRBV25-1 and TRBJ2-3): EADIYQTPRYLVIGTGKKITLECSQTMGHDKMYWYQQDPGMELHLIHYSYGVNSTEKGDLSSESTVSRIRTEHFPLTLESARPSHTSQYLCASSEELPRTDTQYFGPGTRLTVL.

The rearrangement joins TRBV10-3 to TRBJ2-5; TRBD1 agrees at 9 bases. Germline V gives CDR1 ENHRY, CDR2 SYGVKD. CDR3 length equals 16 residues. V lost 11 bases and J lost 5; bases outside the gene matches: 18. The DNA for the CDR3 is TGTGCCGCGGCCCGATCGGGGACAGGGAGGGAGGAGACCCAGTACTTC. It encodes CAAARSGTGREETQYF.

This clonotype has just a few counts. The genes are TRBV7-8 and TRBJ1-6; TRBD1 agrees at 9 bases. Germline CDR1 is SGHVS and CDR2 is FQNEAQ. The CDR3 is made up of 17 amino acids. After removal of 3 bases from V and 8 bases from J, the junction contained 11 bases not matched to a gene. The CDR3 DNA is TGTGCCAGCAGCTTGACCACAGGGGGCGTCCAGGATTCACCCCTCCACTTT. Translation gives CASSLTTGGVQDSPLHF.

The chain carries TRBV7-3 and TRBJ2-3, with D tentatively TRBD1 or TRBD2 (5 bases each). Germline loops: CDR1 SGHTA, CDR2 FQGTGA. CDR3 length equals 16 residues. Trimming shortened V by 2 bases and J by 0 bases, and 12 bases separated the two germline ends. Here the CDR3 DNA reads TGTGCCAGCAGCTTATCGGGACGGACTAGCACAGATACGCAGTATTTT. Translated: CASSLSGRTSTDTQYF.

In this sample, this clonotype turned up many times. Since a much larger clone is just one base distant, this may be a read error. CDR3 DNA sequence: TGTGCCAGCAGCGTAGGGACAGCCTACGAGCAGTACTTC. It codes for CASSVGTAYEQYF. This rearrangement joins TRBV9 to TRBJ2-7; TRBD1 is a possible D gene (6 bases). V was shortened by 0 bases and J by 2 bases, with 6 bases between the two germline ends. The CDR3 spans 13 residues. Germline V gene sequence: CDR1 SGDLS, CDR2 YYNGEE.

Only a few counts were recorded for this clonotype. V and J are TRBV12-5 and TRBJ1-5; no reliable D call. Germline values: CDR1 LGHNT, CDR2 FRNRAP. This CDR3 has 14 residues. Trimming shortened V by 6 bases and J by 4 bases, and 13 bases separated the two germline ends. The CDR3 bases are TGTGCTAGTGGAATCCCCGGTGGGAATCAGCCCCAGCATTTT. As protein: CASGIPGGNQPQHF.

V gene TRBV20-1 combines with J gene TRBJ2-7; a weak D match, TRBD1 (6 bases). V lost 6 bases, J lost 8 bases, and 11 bases lay in between. The CDR3 runs 10 residues. In germline, CDR1 is DFQATT, CDR2 SNEGSKA (reference sequence). The CDR3 loop is CSATGYKQYF. The CDR3, as DNA: TGCAGTGCGACAGGTTACAAGCAGTACTTC.

In its sample, this clonotype was seen many times. The genes are TRBV4-3 and TRBJ2-2; TRBD2 might be the D (6 bases). Looked up from germline, CDR1 is LGHNA and CDR2 is YSLEER. The V gene lost 3 bases and the J gene lost 8 bases, with 13 bases spanning the gap. The CDR3 runs 14 residues. CDR3 loop: CASSQALGLGELFF. CDR3 DNA sequence: TGCGCCAGCAGCCAGGCCCTGGGACTTGGGGAGCTGTTTTTT.

This clonotype was seen ten or more times. The chain is built from TRBV25-1 and TRBJ2-7; no firm D call. This CDR3 contains 14 residues. The germline V and J ends were trimmed by 2 bases and 7 bases, with 15 bases remaining between them. Germline CDR1 reads MGHDK; CDR2 reads SYGVNS. CDR3 sequence: CASSESLGRSEQYF. For the CDR3, the DNA is TGTGCCAGCAGTGAAAGTTTGGGCCGCAGTGAGCAGTACTTC.

This clonotype has ten or more counts. This chain connects TRBV27 to TRBJ2-7, with D perhaps matching TRBD2 (5 bases). In germline, CDR1 is MNHEY, CDR2 SMNVEV (reference sequence). Trimming stripped 7 bases from V and 3 bases from J, with 10 bases between. The CDR3 has 12 amino acids. Written as DNA, the CDR3 is TGTGCCAGCATAGGGAGCAGCTACGAGCAGTACTTC. Residues: CASIGSSYEQYF.

This clonotype was detected many times. The chain employs TRBV6-5 and TRBJ1-5; D ambiguous. Germline V gives CDR1 MNHEY, CDR2 SVGAGI. Trimming took 0 bases from V and 1 from J, leaving 7 bases between them. The CDR3 consists of 15 residues. The CDR3 loop is CASSYSVQSNQPQHF. The CDR3 DNA reads TGTGCCAGCAGTTACTCGGTTCAGAGCAATCAGCCCCAGCATTTT.

In its sample, this clonotype was seen a few times. This chain uses TRBV19 with TRBJ2-3, with D maybe TRBD2 (5 bases). Trimming pared 1 base from V and 2 bases from J, leaving 10 bases between. Germline V CDR1 and CDR2: LNHDA, SQIVND (reference sequence). The CDR3 sequence is 15 residues long. CDR3 nucleotides: TGTGCCAGTAGTATAGCGCGGGCAGACACAGATACGCAGTATTTT. It translates to CASSIARADTDTQYF.